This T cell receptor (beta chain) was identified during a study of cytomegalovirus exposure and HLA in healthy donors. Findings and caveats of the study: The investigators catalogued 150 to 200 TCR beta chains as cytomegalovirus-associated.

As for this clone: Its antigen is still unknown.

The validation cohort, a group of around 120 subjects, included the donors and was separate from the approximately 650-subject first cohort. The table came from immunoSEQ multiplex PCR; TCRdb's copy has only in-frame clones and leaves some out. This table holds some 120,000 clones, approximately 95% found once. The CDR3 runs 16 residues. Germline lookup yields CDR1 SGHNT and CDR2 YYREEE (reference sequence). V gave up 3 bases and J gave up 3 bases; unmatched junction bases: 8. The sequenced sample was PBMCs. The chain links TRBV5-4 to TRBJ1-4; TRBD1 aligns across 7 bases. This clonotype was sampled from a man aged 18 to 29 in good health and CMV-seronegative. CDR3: CASSSDRMESNEKLFF. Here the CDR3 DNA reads TGTGCCAGCAGCTCGGACAGGATGGAGTCTAATGAAAAACTGTTTTTT. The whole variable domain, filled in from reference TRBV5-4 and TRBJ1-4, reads ETGVTQSPTHLIKTRGQQVTLRCSSQSGHNTVSWYQQALGQGPQFIFQYYREEENGRGNFPPRFSGLQFPNYSSELNVNALELDDSALYLCASSSDRMESNEKLFFGSGTQLSVL.